Listed here are 4 T cell receptor beta chains from one sample, sequenced in a study of Ad26.COV2.S vaccination and SARS-CoV-2 variants. As for treatment: around 19 received Ad26.COV2.S at low or high dose, single or two shots; several received placebo; per-sample allocation not given. Collection of samples fell on day 63 after the first vaccine or placebo injection. Measured with immunoSEQ multiplex PCR; TCRdb has only the in-frame clones, and not every one. The sample comprises around 340,000 clones, 75% to 90% of which are singletons, and around 5% rests with the top ten. Sequencing used peripheral blood, obtained in a trial of Ad26.COV2.S vaccine versus placebo. These receptors all stem from a person between 18 and 60 years old who received the Ad26.COV2.S COVID-19 vaccine or a placebo.

The rearrangement joins TRBV4-1 to TRBJ2-3; D is possibly TRBD1 or TRBD2 (6 bases each). This CDR3 comprises 14 residues. Germline V gene lookup returns CDR1 MGHRA and CDR2 YSYEKL. V was clipped by 4 bases and J by 4 bases, with 12 bases between them. CDR3 sequence: CASSPRRGADTQYF. The CDR3 nucleotides are TGCGCCAGCAGCCCCAGGAGGGGGGCAGATACGCAGTATTTT.

V and J are TRBV5-1 and TRBJ1-4, with 11 positions matching TRBD1. There are 15 residues in the CDR3. V trimming: 4 bases; J trimming: 7 bases; junction bases outside the gene matches: 6. Germline V CDR1 and CDR2: SGHRS, YFSETQ. In DNA form, the CDR3 reads TGCGCCAGCAGCATAGGACAGGGGGCGCCTGAAAAACTGTTTTTT. It is translated as CASSIGQGAPEKLFF.

The J gene is TRBJ1-3, the V gene TRBV5-1; D gene uncertain. The CDR3 sequence is 16 residues long. The germline CDR1 and CDR2 sequences are SGHRS and YFSETQ. Trimming removed 0 bases at V and 0 bases at J, with 10 bases between. The DNA of the CDR3 is TGCGCCAGCAGCTTGGCACAGCGCAGCTCTGGAAACACCATATATTTT. Its translation: CASSLAQRSSGNTIYF.

V is TRBV9 and J is TRBJ1-4; possibly TRBD1 for D (5 bases). Looked up from germline, CDR1 is SGDLS and CDR2 is YYNGEE. CDR3 length: 16 residues. V was pared by 3 bases and J by 0 bases, with 12 bases between. The CDR3 sequence is CASSAGTAATNEKLFF. The CDR3 nucleotides are TGTGCCAGCAGCGCCGGGACGGCGGCAACTAATGAAAAACTGTTTTTT.